Listed below are T cell receptor beta chains from one sample, sequenced in a study of T cell responses to AZD1222 COVID-19 vaccine. Using immunoSEQ multiplex PCR, the repertoire was profiled, and TCRdb retains in-frame clones only, with some absent. The sample shows about 120,000 clones, 75% to 90% of them seen only once. The sequencing used peripheral blood, collected on day 0 of AZD1222 vaccination. These receptors all come from an adult in good health. Both conserved end residues are part of each CDR3. The D gene is left open where the match is weak. Part of the rows lack a size; the others show once, few, many or a class for expanded clones.

v_gene: TRBV27; j_gene: TRBJ1-6; d_gene: -; len: 14; abundance: once; CDR3aa: CASSLAGANSPLHF; CDR3nt: TGTGCCAGCAGTTTAGCCGGGGCGAATTCACCCCTCCACTTT
v_gene: TRBV24-1; j_gene: TRBJ1-5; d_gene: -; len: 13; abundance: -; CDR3aa: CATSEGGREPQHF; CDR3nt: TGTGCCACCAGTGAGGGGGGTCGGGAGCCCCAGCATTTT
v_gene: TRBV7-9; j_gene: TRBJ2-3; d_gene: -; len: 14; abundance: -; CDR3aa: CASSFRQRTDTQYF; CDR3nt: TGTGCCAGCAGCTTTCGGCAGCGCACAGATACGCAGTATTTT
v_gene: TRBV3-1/TRBV3-2; j_gene: TRBJ1-2; d_gene: -; len: 15; abundance: -; CDR3aa: CASSQGSTRLYGYTF; CDR3nt: TGTGCCAGCAGCCAAGGTTCGACAAGATTATATGGCTACACCTTC
v_gene: TRBV6-6; j_gene: TRBJ2-5; d_gene: -; len: 15; abundance: -; CDR3aa: CASSWSRPDEETQYF; CDR3nt: TGTGCCAGCAGTTGGAGTAGACCAGACGAAGAGACCCAGTACTTC
v_gene: TRBV5-1; j_gene: TRBJ2-4; d_gene: -; len: 15; abundance: -; CDR3aa: CASSATGVLENIQYF; CDR3nt: TGCGCCAGCAGCGCGACGGGGGTTTTGGAAAACATTCAGTACTTC
v_gene: TRBV30; j_gene: TRBJ2-2; d_gene: -; len: 16; abundance: -; CDR3aa: CACPRHGGGDTGELFF; CDR3nt: TGTGCCTGTCCGCGCCACGGGGGCGGGGACACCGGGGAGCTGTTTTTT
v_gene: TRBV27; j_gene: TRBJ2-1; d_gene: TRBD2; len: 12; abundance: -; CDR3aa: CASSLLAGAQFF; CDR3nt: TGTGCCAGCAGTTTACTCGCGGGAGCCCAGTTCTTC
v_gene: TRBV7-9; j_gene: TRBJ2-1; d_gene: TRBD1; len: 14; abundance: -; CDR3aa: CASRRTGSYNEQFF; CDR3nt: TGTGCCAGCAGACGGACAGGTTCCTACAATGAGCAGTTCTTC
v_gene: TRBV5-6; j_gene: TRBJ2-3; d_gene: TRBD2; len: 15; abundance: -; CDR3aa: CASSLSLAGGDTQYF; CDR3nt: TGTGCCAGCAGCTTGTCGCTAGCGGGCGGCGATACGCAGTATTTT
v_gene: TRBV28; j_gene: TRBJ1-2; d_gene: -; len: 14; abundance: -; CDR3aa: CASSRNRQVIYRTF; CDR3nt: TGTGCCAGCAGTCGTAACAGACAGGTGATCTATCGTACCTTC